This is a list of T cell receptor beta chains from one sample in a study of blood T cell repertoires in COVID-19. The data were produced by immunoSEQ multiplex PCR, yet TCRdb's version contains in-frame clones alone and is incomplete. The data contain about 68,000 clones, 91% of them seen just once; the ten biggest clones take up less than 9%. The sequencing sample was made of peripheral blood. The receptors shown here come from a man in his forties with COVID-19, enrolled during active disease. Both conserved end residues are part of each CDR3. The D gene is left open where the match is weak. Not every row has a clone size; where given, it reads once, few, many or a size class.

D gene	V gene	J gene	clone size	CDR3 protein	CDR3 DNA
TRBD1	TRBV5-4	TRBJ1-6	once	CASSLRDRGFSPLHF	TGTGCCAGCAGCTTGAGGGACAGGGGTTTTTCACCCCTCCACTTT
-	TRBV3-1/TRBV3-2	TRBJ1-2	-	CASSLFTGGYTF	TGTGCCAGCAGCCTCTTCACAGGGGGCTACACCTTC
TRBD1	TRBV2	TRBJ1-1	-	CASSEGRQGAGTEAFF	TGTGCCAGCAGTGAGGGTCGTCAGGGGGCCGGGACTGAAGCTTTCTTT
-	TRBV5-4	TRBJ2-1	-	CASSLGGDQYNEQFF	TGTGCCAGCAGCTTGGGGGGGGACCAATACAATGAGCAGTTCTTC
TRBD1	TRBV28	TRBJ1-1	-	CASRGQGIGYTEAFF	TGTGCCAGCAGGGGACAGGGGATCGGGTACACTGAAGCTTTCTTT
TRBD2	TRBV3-1/TRBV3-2	TRBJ2-1	-	CASSQDGTSGNEQFF	TGTGCCAGCAGCCAAGATGGGACTAGCGGCAATGAGCAGTTCTTC
-	TRBV5-1	TRBJ1-1	-	CASSRGSGNTEAFF	TGCGCCAGCAGCCGGGGGTCGGGGAACACTGAAGCTTTCTTT
TRBD1	TRBV29-1	TRBJ2-1	-	CSVLRDRGRNEQFF	TGCAGCGTTTTACGGGACAGGGGGCGAAATGAGCAGTTCTTC
-	TRBV6-1	TRBJ1-1	-	CASSENDLRAFF	TGTGCCAGCAGTGAGAATGATTTGCGAGCTTTCTTT
-	TRBV6-5	TRBJ1-2	once	CASSSGSYGYTF	TGTGCCAGCAGCTCCGGGTCCTATGGCTACACCTTC
TRBD1	TRBV5-1	TRBJ1-1	-	CASSLGGQGSTEAFF	TGCGCCAGCAGCCTGGGGGGACAGGGGAGCACTGAAGCTTTCTTT
TRBD1	TRBV10-3	TRBJ1-3	-	CAIRTGVGNTIYF	TGTGCCATCAGGACAGGGGTAGGAAACACCATATATTTT
TRBD1	TRBV5-1	TRBJ2-7	-	CASSTTGGVTYEQYF	TGCGCCAGCAGCACGACAGGGGGCGTAACCTACGAGCAGTACTTC
-	TRBV6-2/TRBV6-3	TRBJ2-3	-	CASSYPGGFHAPTQYF	TGTGCCAGCAGTTACCCCGGGGGTTTTCACGCCCCTACGCAGTATTTT
TRBD1	TRBV19	TRBJ2-7	-	CASSGQVAYEQYF	TGTGCCAGTAGTGGACAGGTAGCCTACGAGCAGTACTTC
-	TRBV5-1	TRBJ2-3	-	CASRFQGGGTDTQYF	TGCGCCAGCAGGTTCCAAGGGGGGGGCACAGATACGCAGTATTTT